This T cell receptor (beta chain) stems from a study of cytomegalovirus exposure and HLA in healthy donors (dated by TCRdb to the late 2010s). Some background on the complete study: According to an earlier analysis of a few hundred of the donors, about 190 million T cells yielded 117 million unique TCR beta sequences and roughly 280 Gb of sequence data. The study combined high-throughput TCR immunosequencing, statistical association of individual TCRs with disease status, and machine learning to predict cytomegalovirus infection status. The study profiled the T cell repertoires of hundreds of subjects by immunosequencing and related them to cytomegalovirus serostatus. Roughly five DR-DQ haplotypes were treated as single units for association and clustering because of strong linkage in the cohort. Besides the first cohort of 666 subjects, a separate validation cohort made up of around 120 different subjects was used. Typing coverage differed by locus: A, B, C, DRB1 and DQB1 were typed in roughly 620-630 donors, DQA1 in 522, DPA1 in around 600, and DPB1 in 472. All discovery cohort repertoires had been generated on a single sequencing platform. Genome-wide SNP genotypes for about 65% of the 666 donors were used in a later genetic analysis, which treated that subset as a discovery cohort. A later analysis re-examined previously published TCR beta repertoires from roughly 650 donors and added high-resolution HLA genotyping to investigate patterns of TCR occurrence. An earlier analysis of 587 of the donors applied high-throughput TCR beta sequencing to assess whether each TCR beta V gene segment acted as functional or pseudogenic. About 330 gigabases of sequencing data and roughly 81 million unique TCR sequences made up an early release that covered several hundred HLA-typed donors. Alongside the repertoire data, information on donor age, sex, ethnicity and CMV serostatus was compiled. HLA typing covered class I and class II loci at four-digit resolution. Among about 410 genotyped donors of the cohort, an average of approximately 240,000 unique TCR beta nucleotide sequences was sequenced per donor, of which 15% to 20% were non-productive. Rather than using new phenotypic data, the later analysis identified candidate immune exposures from TCR beta sequences and from how often those sequences occurred across donors. The genetic ancestry cluster associated with self-reported Caucasian donors included about four fifths of the roughly 410 genotyped donors. The study was designed to test whether signatures of past pathogen exposure could be identified by cataloging public T cell receptors.

In the case of this clone: This clone's antigen is unknown. Sequence at one end of the junction differs from germline and may be a read error.

The cohort comprised 670 or so healthy bone marrow donors. At the time of sampling, all cohort members were nominally healthy, though unrecorded immune exposures were likely present. The donor tested CMV seropositive and was one of the 289 seropositive cohort members. Every donor gave a peripheral blood sample, and the peripheral blood mononuclear cells from that sample were used for TCR beta sequencing. Genomic DNA was extracted from the blood cell samples with the Qiagen DNeasy Blood Extraction Kit. The library was produced with the immunoSEQ multiplex PCR assay. A mixture of 60 forward primers for TCR Vbeta segments and 13 reverse primers for TCR Jbeta segments was used in the multiplex PCR. A multiplex PCR assay on genomic DNA amplified the CDR3 region of rearranged TCR beta genes. On the Illumina HiSeq System, the amplified TCR beta libraries were sequenced as 87-base-pair reads. In the original analysis: Across the 700 or so repertoires, a later analysis counted 80 million or so unique TCR beta chains, roughly 11 million of which were shared by at least two donors. Raw reads were error-corrected and collapsed into unique sequences by a nearest-neighbor algorithm in which closely related sequences were merged to remove PCR and sequencing errors. Alignment of CDR3 sequences to IMGT reference sequences was used to assign V, D and J gene segments. For a sequence to be retained, a match of at least six nucleotides was required to both a V gene segment and a J gene segment. A rearrangement was called productive if the CDR3 had no stop codons and remained in frame with V and J, and every other rearrangement was called non-productive. CDR3 was defined by IMGT convention, running from the second conserved V-encoded cysteine to the conserved J-encoded phenylalanine. Sequences without an unambiguous match to a single V gene segment were excluded from the earlier analysis of 450 to 750 of the donors. In an earlier analysis of around 600 of the donors, V segments were called functional above 56.7% productive rearrangements and were called segregating when the between-donor standard deviation exceeded 5%. A statistical classification framework was built to diagnose cytomegalovirus status from the catalog of TCR beta chain sequences. In a later analysis, TCR nucleotide sequences were compared against IMGT/GENE-DB human TR gene sequences so that V and J genes could be assigned. A later analysis assigned CDR3 sequences and most-parsimonious VDJ recombination scenarios with the TCRdist pipeline. In a later analysis, each TCR beta chain was defined by its CDR3 amino acid sequence together with its V-gene family, and reads without a unique V-gene family were excluded. A later analysis removed roughly 590 highly shared, low-generation-probability nucleotide sequences to deal with suspected cross-contamination and a sequencing artifact. In a later analysis, a clonal expansion index was calculated for each public chain from normalized within-repertoire ranks of inferred template counts. In a later analysis, generation probabilities were computed with a VDJ recombination model fitted to out-of-frame rearrangements, and the resulting probabilities were checked against IGoR. In a later analysis, TCR-TCR, TCR-HLA and TCR-CMV co-occurrence was scored with hypergeometric tests, and a repertoire-size bias correction was applied to TCR pairs. A later analysis estimated false discovery rates by permuting HLA or CMV assignments 20 times. In a later analysis, co-occurring TCRs were grouped using DBSCAN, with TCRdist sequence similarity added in when clustering inside HLA-allele-positive subsets. For co-occurrence clustering, repertoires with fewer than 30,000 or more than 120,000 public chains were excluded, along with several repertoires with anomalous nucleotide sharing. TCRdb took over this immuneACCESS table, retaining in-frame rearrangements with V and J assigned. Such tables are incomplete; in checked studies, under half of the missing clones stem from an unresolved V gene, and the remainder is unexplained. For V, J and clone size, that table is used; D and trimming come from the DNA. The sample table contains roughly 120,000 clones; only one count was recorded for approximately 72% of them. The top ten hold 6.5% to 9% of the sample.

The investigation overall reported the following: Broadly in line with IMGT annotations, most TCR beta V segments showed up in productive rearrangements about 90% or about 30% of the time in an earlier analysis of around 550 of the donors. The sequencing pipeline was judged likely to have produced a cluster of highly shared sequence variants as a technical artifact. The 87-base-pair reads could not distinguish some IMGT-functional V segments, including TRBV6-2 and TRBV6-3, so those segments were excluded. The only immune exposure information available for the cohort was CMV serostatus. In a later analysis, the rate of TCR association differed among HLA loci, with DRB1 alleles having the most associated TCRs and HLA-C alleles having the fewest. A further reported finding was that TCR beta sequences accurately predicted the HLA-A and HLA-B alleles for most subjects in the first cohort. Because counts were too low, roughly 16 rarely observed V segments, including chromosome 9 orphons, were left out of the earlier analysis of 500 to 650 of the donors. Because some donors lacked HLA typing at each locus, the association tests relied only on the typed subset. Specific HLA alleles were associated with around 18,000 TCR beta sequences at a false discovery rate of 0.05 in a later analysis. Correlated functional status among segregating V segments might be attributable to linkage disequilibrium, but an unknown experimental factor could not be ruled out. The presence/absence analyses assumed that sequencing depth was roughly uniform across donors, and that assumption may not be true. A later analysis found that HLA-associated TCR beta chains were more clonally expanded and had lower generation probabilities than equally common non-associated chains. A later analysis found that most CMV-associated TCR beta chains appeared HLA-restricted, with HLA associations seemingly driven largely by CMV exposure. In a later genetic analysis, fewer N-insertions in productive TCRs were reported among donors in an Asian-associated ancestry cluster than the roughly 710-donor mean. Several of the top co-occurrence clusters appeared to be linked to parvovirus B19, influenza, CMV and Epstein-Barr virus, according to a later analysis. Cytomegalovirus status was reported to be diagnosed by the classifier with high specificity and sensitivity in both the original and validation cohorts. In a later genetic analysis, a missense DCLRE1C variant was associated with V-gene and J-gene trimming of TCR beta chains, and the association was replicated in an independent cohort. Only TCR beta chains were sequenced in this cohort, and the absence of alpha or paired-chain data limited detectable features. Most TCR sequences were seen in very few donors, while some public TCRs were found in many individuals. Strong co-occurrence of HLA alleles, especially DR and DQ, made assigning TCR associations to individual alleles difficult. A total of 150 to 200 TCR beta chains were listed by the study as associated with cytomegalovirus. A few of the identified cytomegalovirus-associated TCR beta chains were confirmed in vitro to be specific for cytomegalovirus antigens. It was suggested by the authors that the approach could potentially be generalized to other disease states and immunological phenotypes.

The cysteine opens and the phenylalanine closes a CDR3 of 14 amino acids. The retained sequence is limited to the CDR3, 42 bases, with the frame set at the first base. The germline V gene (reference sequence) provides CDR1 LNHDA and CDR2 SQIVND. Material for sequencing was PBMCs. The origin of this receptor is a woman aged 35 to 49 in good health and CMV-seropositive. The chain employs TRBV19 and TRBJ1-4, with no confidently assigned D gene. The DNA reads TGTGCCACTAGTACGTCCTCGACTAATGAAAAACTGTTTTTT. Its product reads: CATSTSSTNEKLFF.